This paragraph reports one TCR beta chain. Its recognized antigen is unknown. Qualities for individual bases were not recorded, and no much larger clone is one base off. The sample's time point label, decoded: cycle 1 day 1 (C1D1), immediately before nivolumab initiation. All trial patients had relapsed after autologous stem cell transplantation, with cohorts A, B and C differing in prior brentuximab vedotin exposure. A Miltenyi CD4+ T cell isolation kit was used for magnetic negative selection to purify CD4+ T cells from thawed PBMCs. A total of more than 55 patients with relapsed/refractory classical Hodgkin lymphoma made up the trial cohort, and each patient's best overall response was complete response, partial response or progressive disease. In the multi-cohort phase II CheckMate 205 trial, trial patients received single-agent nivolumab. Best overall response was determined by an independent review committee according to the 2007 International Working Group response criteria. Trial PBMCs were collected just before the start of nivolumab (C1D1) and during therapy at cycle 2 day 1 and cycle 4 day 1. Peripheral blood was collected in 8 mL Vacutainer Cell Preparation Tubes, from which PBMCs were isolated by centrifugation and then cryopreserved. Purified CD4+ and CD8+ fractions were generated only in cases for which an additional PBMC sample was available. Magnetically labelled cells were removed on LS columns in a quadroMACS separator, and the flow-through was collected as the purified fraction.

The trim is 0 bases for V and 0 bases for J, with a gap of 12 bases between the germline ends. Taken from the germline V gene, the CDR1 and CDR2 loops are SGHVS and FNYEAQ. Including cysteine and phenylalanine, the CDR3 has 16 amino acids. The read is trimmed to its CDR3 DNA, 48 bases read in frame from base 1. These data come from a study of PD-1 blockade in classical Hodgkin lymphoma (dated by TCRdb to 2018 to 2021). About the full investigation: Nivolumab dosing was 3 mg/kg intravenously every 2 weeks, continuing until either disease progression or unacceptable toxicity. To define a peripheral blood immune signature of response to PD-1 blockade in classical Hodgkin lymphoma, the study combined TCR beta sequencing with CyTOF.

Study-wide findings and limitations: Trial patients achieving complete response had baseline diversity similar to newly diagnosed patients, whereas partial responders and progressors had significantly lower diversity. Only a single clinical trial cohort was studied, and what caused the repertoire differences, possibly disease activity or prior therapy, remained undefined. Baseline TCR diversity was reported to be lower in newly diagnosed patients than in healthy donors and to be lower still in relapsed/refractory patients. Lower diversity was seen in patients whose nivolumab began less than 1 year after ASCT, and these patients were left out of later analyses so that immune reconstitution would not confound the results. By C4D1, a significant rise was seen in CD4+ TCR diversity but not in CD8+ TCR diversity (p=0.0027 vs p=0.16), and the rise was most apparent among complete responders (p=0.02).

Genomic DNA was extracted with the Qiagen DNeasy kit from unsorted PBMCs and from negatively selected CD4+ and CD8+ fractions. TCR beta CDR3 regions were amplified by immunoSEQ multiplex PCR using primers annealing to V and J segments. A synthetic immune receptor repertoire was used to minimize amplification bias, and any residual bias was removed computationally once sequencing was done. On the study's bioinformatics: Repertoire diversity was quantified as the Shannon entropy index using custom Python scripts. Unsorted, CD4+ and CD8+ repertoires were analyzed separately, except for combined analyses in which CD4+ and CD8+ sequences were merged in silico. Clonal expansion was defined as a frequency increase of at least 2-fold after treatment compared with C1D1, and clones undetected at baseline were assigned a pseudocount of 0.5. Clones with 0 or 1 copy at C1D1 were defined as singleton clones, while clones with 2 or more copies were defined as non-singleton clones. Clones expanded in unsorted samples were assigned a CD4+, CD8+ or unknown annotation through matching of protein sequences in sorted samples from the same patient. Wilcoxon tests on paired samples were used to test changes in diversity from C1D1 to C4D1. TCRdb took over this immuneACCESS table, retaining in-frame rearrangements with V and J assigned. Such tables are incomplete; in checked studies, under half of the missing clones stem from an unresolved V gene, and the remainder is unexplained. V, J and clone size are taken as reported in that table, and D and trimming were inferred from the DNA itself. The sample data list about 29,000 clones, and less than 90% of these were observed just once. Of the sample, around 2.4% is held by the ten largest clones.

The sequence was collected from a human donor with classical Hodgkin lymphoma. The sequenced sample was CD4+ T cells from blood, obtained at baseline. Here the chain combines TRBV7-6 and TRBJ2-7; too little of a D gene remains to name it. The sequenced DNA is TGTGCCAGCAGCTTAGCGGGCAGCACGAGCTCCTACGAGCAGTACTTC. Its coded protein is CASSLAGSTSSYEQYF.